Shown below are 19 T cell receptor beta chains from a single sample sequenced in a study of sequential checkpoint blockade in melanoma. Profiling relied on immunoSEQ multiplex PCR, and the TCRdb table lists in-frame clones only, not all of them. This sample has more than 15,000 clones, with roughly 72% found just once. The treatment: randomized to nivolumab then ipilimumab (arm A) or the reverse (arm B). Sequences were derived from CD8+ T cells sorted from blood (inferred from file names), sampled from a patient given nivolumab and ipilimumab in sequence. All receptors come from a human donor with melanoma.

The chain couples TRBV16 to TRBJ2-7; TRBD2 matches at 8 bases. In germline, CDR1 is KGHSY, CDR2 FQNENV. The V segment lost 1 base and the J segment 7 bases; nucleotides outside the gene matches: 6. CDR3 length: 14 residues. Here the CDR3 reads CASSQWAGGSEQYF. The CDR3, as DNA: TGTGCCAGCAGCCAATGGGCGGGGGGTTCTGAGCAGTACTTC. Drawing the rest from reference TRBV16 and TRBJ2-7, the complete variable domain is GEEVAQTPKHLVRGEGQKAKLYCAPIKGHSYVFWYQQVLKNEFKFLISFQNENVFDETGMPKERFSAKCLPNSPCSLEIQATKLEDSAVYFCASSQWAGGSEQYFGPGTRLTVT.

V usage is TRBV5-5 and J usage is TRBJ2-7; 9 bases line up with TRBD2. The V gene end was trimmed by 0 bases and the J gene end by 2 bases; junction bases not matched to a gene: 3. This CDR3 is 15 amino acids long. Germline V lookup: CDR1 SGHKS, CDR2 YYEKEE (reference sequence). The CDR3, as DNA: TGTGCCAGCAGCTTGGATAGCGGGAGCGCCTACGAGCAGTACTTC. Translation: CASSLDSGSAYEQYF. The entire variable domain, with the rest obtained from reference TRBV5-5 and TRBJ2-7, is as follows: DAGVTQSPTHLIKTRGQQVTLRCSPISGHKSVSWYQQVLGQGPQFIFQYYEKEERGRGNFPDRFSARQFPNYSSELNVNALLLGDSALYLCASSLDSGSAYEQYFGPGTRLTVT.

CDR3 residues: CASSVSGRTAGNYEQYF. CDR3 coding DNA: TGTGCCAGCAGCGTCAGCGGGAGAACGGCGGGGAACTACGAGCAGTACTTC. The chain combines TRBV9 with TRBJ2-7, with 8 bases fitting TRBD2. J gave up 3 bases and V 2 bases, and 13 bases lay outside the gene matches. Germline CDR1 reads SGDLS; CDR2 reads YYNGEE. This CDR3 has 17 residues.

This clone is medium-sized (0.01 to 0.1%) by share. The chain has TRBV19 and TRBJ1-5; possible D gene TRBD1, 5 bases. CDR3 length equals 15 residues. Germline CDR1 reads LNHDA; CDR2 reads SQIVND (reference sequence). V lost 9 bases, J lost 5 bases, and 20 bases lay in between. CDR3 sequence (DNA): TGTGCCAGCGGGGGTGGGGACCAAGGGGATCAGCCCCAGCATTTT. The encoded protein is CASGGGDQGDQPQHF. Filled out from reference TRBV19 and TRBJ1-5, the complete variable domain reads DGGITQSPKYLFRKEGQNVTLSCEQNLNHDAMYWYRQDPGQGLRLIYYSQIVNDFQKGDIAEGYSVSREKKESFPLTVTSAQKNPTAFYLCASGGGDQGDQPQHFGDGTRLSIL.

There are a few counts of this clone. The chain couples TRBV5-8 to TRBJ1-2; 10 bases line up with TRBD1. This CDR3 region has 17 residues. V was pared by 2 bases and J by 4 bases, with 11 bases of the junction left unmatched. CDR1 is SGHTS and CDR2 is YDEGEE in the germline V gene. This chain's CDR3 is CASSFPGQGFDGYGYTF. The CDR3 nucleotides read TGTGCCAGCAGCTTTCCGGGACAGGGGTTTGACGGCTATGGCTACACCTTC. Complete variable domain (other parts from reference TRBV5-8 and TRBJ1-2): EAGVTQSPTHLIKTRGQQATLRCSPISGHTSVYWYQQALGLGLQFLLWYDEGEERNRGNFPPRFSGRQFPNYSSELNVNALELEDSALYLCASSFPGQGFDGYGYTFGSGTRLTVV.

J is TRBJ2-7 and V is TRBV9, with a tentative D call TRBD1 (6 bases). V was cut by 0 bases and J by 6 bases, with 16 bases left in between. Germline values: CDR1 SGDLS, CDR2 YYNGEE. The CDR3 covers 15 residues. DNA for the CDR3: TGTGCCAGCAGCGTAGGCGTGACCCAGGGGTTCGAGCAGTACTTC. It translates to CASSVGVTQGFEQYF.

This chain uses TRBV11-3 with TRBJ2-7, with TRBD2 identical over 7 bases. Germline V gene data show CDR1 as SGHNT and CDR2 as YENEEA. CDR3 length: 14 residues. The V gene end was trimmed by 3 bases and the J gene end by 0 bases; junction bases not matched to a gene: 2. As DNA, the CDR3 is TGTGCCAGCAGCTTGGGGGGGTTCTCCTACGAGCAGTACTTC. Translated: CASSLGGFSYEQYF.

The CDR3 sequence: CASRRGMNTEAFF. CDR3 DNA sequence: TGTGCCAGCAGAAGGGGGATGAACACTGAAGCTTTCTTT. J is TRBJ1-1 and V is TRBV6-6; tentatively, D is TRBD1 (6 bases). Germline V gene lookup returns CDR1 MNHNY and CDR2 SVGAGI (reference sequence). The CDR3 sequence is 13 residues long. The V end was cut by 6 bases, the J end by 0 bases, with 8 bases between.

This rearrangement joins TRBV7-9 to TRBJ2-7; 11 nucleotides agree with TRBD1. Germline V lookup: CDR1 SEHNR, CDR2 FQNEAQ (reference sequence). CDR3 length: 15 residues. Germline trimming cut 6 bases from V and 5 bases from J; bases unmatched to any gene: 9. As DNA, the CDR3 is TGTGCCAGCAGTTCCATTATGGACAGGGGGCACGAGCAGTACTTC. Protein: CASSSIMDRGHEQYF.

In this sample, this clone turned up a few times. The gene calls are TRBV19 and TRBJ1-5; tentatively, D is TRBD1 (6 bases). Germline lookup yields CDR1 LNHDA and CDR2 SQIVND (reference sequence). Trimming left V 5 bases short and J 0 bases short, with 11 bases between. The CDR3 is 15 residues long. The CDR3 sequence: CASSSRGGSNQPQHF. The CDR3 DNA sequence: TGTGCCAGTAGTTCCCGAGGGGGTAGCAATCAGCCCCAGCATTTT. Filled out from reference TRBV19 and TRBJ1-5, the complete variable domain reads DGGITQSPKYLFRKEGQNVTLSCEQNLNHDAMYWYRQDPGQGLRLIYYSQIVNDFQKGDIAEGYSVSREKKESFPLTVTSAQKNPTAFYLCASSSRGGSNQPQHFGDGTRLSIL.

This chain connects TRBV5-6 to TRBJ2-7, with a weak D call TRBD2 (6 bases). V gave up 2 bases and J gave up 2 bases, with 14 bases separating them. This CDR3 has 15 residues. Germline assignment: CDR1 SGHDT and CDR2 YYEEEE. This CDR3 reads CASSLLLASTYEQYF. The CDR3 region has the DNA TGTGCCAGCAGCTTATTACTAGCCTCGACCTACGAGCAGTACTTC. Using reference TRBV5-6 and TRBJ2-7 for the parts outside the CDR3, the full variable domain is DAGVTQSPTHLIKTRGQQVTLRCSPKSGHDTVSWYQQALGQGPQFIFQYYEEEERQRGNFPDRFSGHQFPNYSSELNVNALLLGDSALYLCASSLLLASTYEQYFGPGTRLTVT.

In the case of this clone: Different DNA sequences within this sample yield the same CDR3. This chain links TRBV6-5 with TRBJ2-7; 9 positions match TRBD2. Germline V lookup: CDR1 MNHEY, CDR2 SVGAGI. The V gene end was trimmed by 7 bases and the J gene end by 4 bases; junction bases not matched to a gene: 2. The CDR3 totals 12 residues. The CDR3 spells CASTSGKYEQYF. CDR3 DNA: TGTGCCAGCACTAGCGGGAAGTACGAGCAGTACTTC.

The chain carries TRBV28 and TRBJ1-1; possible D gene TRBD1, 6 bases. The CDR3 spans 10 residues. Trimming removed 10 bases at V and 6 bases at J, with 9 bases between. The germline V gene has CDR1 MDHEN and CDR2 SYDVKM. CDR3 residues: CATQGPEAFF. The DNA for the CDR3 is TGTGCCACCCAGGGGCCTGAAGCTTTCTTT.

The chain combines TRBV7-8 with TRBJ2-1; 7 bases are a match to TRBD2. From germline, CDR1 is SGHVS and CDR2 FQNEAQ. Trimming removed 1 base from V and 0 bases from J; junction bases left unmatched: 6. The CDR3 loop spans 17 amino acids. The CDR3 sequence: CASSLGDGGDSYNEQFF. The CDR3 DNA sequence: TGTGCCAGCAGCTTAGGGGATGGGGGGGACTCCTACAATGAGCAGTTCTTC.

V usage is TRBV19 and J usage is TRBJ1-6; D gene uncertain. Trimming shortened V by 3 bases and J by 10 bases, and 13 bases separated the two germline ends. Germline V gene sequence: CDR1 LNHDA, CDR2 SQIVND (reference sequence). This CDR3 comprises 14 residues. CDR3 in amino acids: CASSIGGFSSPLHF. The CDR3 DNA follows: TGTGCCAGTAGTATTGGAGGGTTTAGCTCACCCCTCCACTTT.

The V call is TRBV2, the J call TRBJ2-1; no clear D. The CDR3 sequence is 16 residues long. CDR1 and CDR2 (germline): SNHLY, FYNNEI. Trimming shortened V by 4 bases and J by 2 bases, and 15 bases separated the two germline ends. CDR3 region: CASSVRQELTYNEQFF. CDR3 nucleotides: TGTGCCAGCAGTGTTCGTCAGGAATTAACCTACAATGAGCAGTTCTTC.

The chain is built from TRBV4-1 and TRBJ2-5, with TRBD1 as a possible D gene (6 bases). The end of the DNA fits TRBJ2-7 better, so the J call may be wrong. The CDR3 is 14 amino acids. The germline V gene encodes CDR1 MGHRA and CDR2 YSYEKL. The CDR3 loop is CASSQNDRSYEQYF. The CDR3 DNA reads as TGCGCCAGCAGCCAAAACGACAGGTCCTACGAGCAGTACTTC.

The gene calls are TRBV7-9 and TRBJ1-3; 9 bases agree with TRBD1. The V gene's germline CDR1 is SEHNR and CDR2 FQNEAQ (reference sequence). The CDR3 runs 16 residues. The J segment lost 0 bases and the V segment lost 4 bases, leaving 4 bases of the junction unmatched. In DNA, the CDR3 is TGTGCCAGCAGCTCCCGGGACAGGGTCTCTGGAAACACCATATATTTT. It encodes CASSSRDRVSGNTIYF.

V gene TRBV4-2 combines with J gene TRBJ2-7; 12 bases agree with TRBD2. The CDR3 length is 16 residues. The germline gives CDR1 LGHNA, CDR2 YNFKEQ. With 1 base clipped from V and 6 bases from J, the junction kept 7 bases outside the gene matches. CDR3 sequence: CASSQALAGGPPEQYF. In nucleotides, the CDR3 is TGTGCCAGCAGCCAAGCCCTAGCGGGAGGGCCCCCCGAGCAGTACTTC.